This T cell receptor (beta chain) was identified during a study of T cell changes during pregnancy in multiple sclerosis. This table comes from immunoSEQ multiplex PCR, and its TCRdb copy is limited to in-frame clones, with some not included. The sample carries about 36,000 clones, around 93% recorded once. The CDR3 length is 16 residues. V dropped 3 bases and J dropped 0 bases, with 12 bases sitting between them. Germline loops: CDR1 MGHRA, CDR2 YSYEKL. The chain employs TRBV4-1 and TRBJ1-3, with D possibly TRBD1 on 6 matching bases. Sequenced material: CD4+ T cells from peripheral blood mononuclear cells, taken in the first trimester of pregnancy. This sequence was found in a female donor with multiple sclerosis, enrolled in a pregnancy study. The CDR3 DNA reads TGCGCCAGCAGCCACGGCGAGGACAGCTCTGGAAACACCATATATTTT. This sequence encodes CASSHGEDSSGNTIYF.